The 23 T cell receptor beta chains below come from one sample, sequenced in a study of beta chain features in type 1 diabetes. Notes on the study in general: Type 1 diabetes patients had moderately but significantly shorter TCRB CDR3s in all four CD4+ subsets.

Expressed TCRB transcripts were sequenced because the isolated RNA had all been reverse transcribed beforehand. Assay used: immunoSEQ multiplex PCR; TCRdb lists only in-frame clones, some missing. Among 310,000 or so clones, about 15% were seen once, and the ten largest hold 0.015% to 0.017%. Their specific antigens are unknown. Sequenced material: naive CD4+ T cells from blood. These receptors all come from a man younger than 30 with type 1 diabetes.

This clone was detected a few times. V usage is TRBV6-6 and J usage is TRBJ2-1, with unresolved D. Germline lookup yields CDR1 MNHNY and CDR2 SVGAGI (reference sequence). The CDR3 contains 11 residues. The V and J ends lost 3 bases and 15 bases respectively, with 12 bases between them. The CDR3 DNA is TGTGCCAGCAGTTATGTCCTAGAACTGTTCTTC. As protein: CASSYVLELFF.

V gene TRBV5-4 combines with J gene TRBJ2-2, with 8 bases fitting TRBD1. The CDR3 is 13 residues long. CDR1 and CDR2 (germline): SGHNT, YYREEE (reference sequence). V lost 3 bases to trimming and J lost 6 bases; unmatched junction nucleotides: 1. The CDR3 region is CASSSTGAGELFF. CDR3 DNA sequence: TGTGCCAGCAGCTCGACAGGGGCCGGGGAGCTGTTTTTT.

This clone was counted between two and nine times. Within the sample, other DNA sequences also encode this same CDR3. The chain links TRBV30 to TRBJ2-1; TRBD2 aligns across 8 bases. CDR1 and CDR2 (germline): GTSNPN, SVGIG (reference sequence). The trim removed 0 bases at V and 8 bases at J, leaving 6 bases unmatched. The CDR3 contains 14 residues. DNA for the CDR3: TGTGCCTGGAGTGTCGGGCTAGCGGGCGATGAGCAGTTCTTC. It yields the protein CAWSVGLAGDEQFF.

J is TRBJ2-5 and V is TRBV4-3, with 14 nucleotides matching TRBD2. The CDR3 totals 20 residues. The germline gives CDR1 LGHNA, CDR2 YSLEER. V was pared by 1 base and J by 6 bases, with 16 bases of the junction left unmatched. The DNA of the CDR3 is TGCGCCAGCAGCCAAGGACTAGCGGGGGGGCGCTCGGGCTTCGTGAAGACCCAGTACTTC. This translates into CASSQGLAGGRSGFVKTQYF.

This chain uses TRBV20-1 with TRBJ1-2; maybe TRBD1 (6 bases). V was cut by 4 bases and J by 8 bases, with 11 bases left in between. CDR3 length: 11 residues. CDR1 and CDR2 from the germline V gene are DFQATT and SNEGSKA (reference sequence). CDR3 residues: CSATGANGYTF. The DNA for the CDR3 is TGCAGTGCTACAGGGGCGAACGGCTACACCTTC.

V is TRBV2 and J is TRBJ2-7; D possibly corresponds to TRBD2 (6 bases). With 5 bases removed from V and 10 bases from J, the gap between germline ends came to 12 bases. The CDR3 sequence is 11 residues long. Germline V gene lookup returns CDR1 SNHLY and CDR2 FYNNEI. The CDR3, as DNA: TGTGCCAGCAGTTCCGCGGGGCCCCAGTACTTC. As protein: CASSSAGPQYF.

This clone was observed a few times. The chain recombines TRBV5-1 with TRBJ1-5; 7 bases align to TRBD1. In germline, CDR1 is SGHRS, CDR2 YFSETQ. The CDR3 covers 16 residues. V trimming: 0 bases; J trimming: 4 bases; junction bases outside the gene matches: 7. The CDR3 loop reads CASSLGTGLDNQPQHF. CDR3 DNA sequence: TGCGCCAGCAGCTTGGGGACAGGCCTAGATAATCAGCCCCAGCATTTT.

CDR3 sequence reads: CAWSRRDRGQSLTYNEQFF. For the CDR3, the DNA is TGTGCCTGGAGTCGCCGGGACAGGGGGCAGAGCTTAACCTACAATGAGCAGTTCTTC. The gene calls are TRBV30 and TRBJ2-1; TRBD1 matches at 12 bases. Germline V gives CDR1 GTSNPN, CDR2 SVGIG (reference sequence). The CDR3 spans 19 residues. V was pared by 2 bases and J by 2 bases, with 13 bases of the junction left unmatched.

The sample holds a few counts of this clone. The chain is built from TRBV7-2 and TRBJ2-3; the D gene is possibly TRBD2 (6 bases). This CDR3 has 14 amino acids. The germline V gene encodes CDR1 SGHTA and CDR2 FQGNSA. Trimming removed 5 bases from V and 3 bases from J, with 12 bases in between. CDR3 DNA sequence: TGTGCCAGCAGCCCCAGACTAGAAACAGATACGCAGTATTTT. This translates into CASSPRLETDTQYF.

As DNA, the CDR3 is TGTGCCAGCAGCCGGGGGGACGAATACAATGAGCAGTTCTTC. It is translated as CASSRGDEYNEQFF. V is TRBV9 and J is TRBJ2-1, with 7 bases matching TRBD2. This CDR3 region has 14 residues. V lost 4 bases, J lost 4 bases, and 5 bases stayed unmatched. Per germline, CDR1 SGDLS and CDR2 YYNGEE.

The chain has TRBV7-2 and TRBJ2-7; D is unclear. The CDR3 has 11 residues. Germline CDR1 is SGHTA and CDR2 is FQGNSA. V was trimmed by 2 bases and J by 7 bases, leaving 6 bases between them. CDR3 protein: CASSLLWEQYF. CDR3 DNA sequence: TGTGCCAGCAGCTTACTATGGGAGCAGTACTTC.

As for this clone: This CDR3 is also generated by other DNA sequences in the sample. The chain is built from TRBV30 and TRBJ2-7; D is unclear. The CDR3 extends over 12 amino acids. Trimming took 0 bases from V and 3 from J, leaving 6 bases between them. Germline V CDR1 and CDR2: GTSNPN, SVGIG (reference sequence). The DNA for the CDR3 is TGTGCCTGGAGTGTAACGGGCTACGAGCAGTACTTC. Translated: CAWSVTGYEQYF.

Only a few counts were recorded for this clone. V and J are TRBV7-2 and TRBJ2-7; possible D gene TRBD2, 6 bases. This CDR3 region has 14 residues. CDR1 and CDR2 (germline): SGHTA, FQGNSA. The germline V and J ends were trimmed by 5 bases and 7 bases, with 18 bases remaining between them. Written as DNA, the CDR3 is TGTGCCAGCAGCGGGCGCACGGGAGAGGGGGAGCAGTACTTC. It translates to CASSGRTGEGEQYF.

This clone came up a few times. The rearrangement uses TRBV5-1 and TRBJ2-7, with D possibly TRBD2 on 6 matching bases. The V gene's germline CDR1 is SGHRS and CDR2 YFSETQ. The CDR3 contains 12 residues. The V end was cut by 1 base, the J end by 5 bases, with 7 bases between. CDR3 DNA sequence: TGCGCCAGCAGCTTGCCGGGGGACGAGCAGTACTTC. Its protein is CASSLPGDEQYF. The whole variable domain, remainder taken from reference TRBV5-1 and TRBJ2-7, is KAGVTQTPRYLIKTRGQQVTLSCSPISGHRSVSWYQQTPGQGLQFLFEYFSETQRNKGNFPGRFSGRQFSNSRSEMNVSTLELGDSALYLCASSLPGDEQYFGPGTRLTVT.

The rearrangement links TRBV7-2 to TRBJ2-7; 7 positions agree with TRBD1. Germline CDR1 reads SGHTA; CDR2 reads FQGNSA. V dropped 3 bases and J dropped 1; count of bases not matched to a gene: 3. The CDR3 runs 14 residues. As DNA, the CDR3 is TGTGCCAGCAGCTTCCCGGGACAGTCCTACGAGCAGTACTTC. Its protein product is CASSFPGQSYEQYF.

A few counts support this clone. The rearrangement uses TRBV5-4 and TRBJ2-1; 7 nucleotides line up with TRBD2. The V and J ends lost 1 base and 5 bases, in that order; junction bases with no gene match: 6. The CDR3 is made up of 15 amino acids. Germline loops: CDR1 SGHNT, CDR2 YYREEE (reference sequence). Here the CDR3 reads CASSLFSSGDNEQFF. The CDR3 region has the DNA TGTGCCAGCAGCTTGTTTTCTAGCGGCGACAATGAGCAGTTCTTC.

The rearrangement uses TRBV28 and TRBJ1-2; D possibly corresponds to TRBD1 (5 bases). With 6 bases removed from V and 0 bases from J, the gap between germline ends came to 11 bases. Germline-derived CDR1 and CDR2 are MDHEN and SYDVKM. This CDR3 contains 14 residues. CDR3 sequence (DNA): TGTGCCAGCAGGTCTAGACAGTCTAACTATGGCTACACCTTC. It is translated as CASRSRQSNYGYTF.

This clone has a handful of counts. V usage is TRBV5-1 and J usage is TRBJ2-2, with a tentative D call TRBD2 (6 bases). This CDR3 spans 15 amino acids. Trimming took 4 bases from V and 1 from J, leaving 11 bases between them. Germline V gene data show CDR1 as SGHRS and CDR2 as YFSETQ. CDR3 protein: CASSAGLLNTGELFF. CDR3 DNA: TGCGCCAGCAGCGCGGGACTTTTGAACACCGGGGAGCTGTTTTTT.

This rearrangement joins TRBV18 to TRBJ2-7; no firm D call. The CDR3 runs to 12 residues. The V gene lost 7 bases and the J gene lost 3 bases, with 10 bases spanning the gap. Germline V gives CDR1 KGHSH, CDR2 LQKENI. The CDR3, as DNA: TGTGCCAGCTTGTCCCCCAGCTACGAGCAGTACTTC. This sequence encodes CASLSPSYEQYF.

The gene calls are TRBV9 and TRBJ2-3, with no clear D. This CDR3 has 14 amino acids. The V and J ends lost 3 bases and 8 bases respectively, with 16 bases between them. Germline V gene sequence: CDR1 SGDLS, CDR2 YYNGEE. The chain's CDR3 is CASSASSGRITQYF. CDR3 bases: TGTGCCAGCAGCGCCAGTTCGGGTAGAATTACGCAGTATTTT.

The genes are TRBV27 and TRBJ2-7; the match to TRBD2 covers 13 bases. CDR3 length equals 15 residues. Unmatched junction bases numbered 2, after V lost 5 bases and J lost 1 base. The germline CDR1 and CDR2 sequences are MNHEY and SMNVEV (reference sequence). This CDR3 is CASSRTSGGSYEQYF. The DNA of the CDR3 is TGTGCCAGCAGTAGGACTAGCGGGGGATCCTACGAGCAGTACTTC.

J is TRBJ2-7 and V is TRBV30; D is ambiguous. CDR1 and CDR2 from the germline V gene are GTSNPN and SVGIG (reference sequence). Trimming pared 1 base from V and 1 base from J, leaving 5 bases between. This CDR3 comprises 12 residues. The CDR3 loop is CAWSAQSYEQYF. CDR3 bases: TGTGCCTGGAGTGCCCAGTCCTACGAGCAGTACTTC.

The chain joins TRBV10-3 to TRBJ2-7; 9 bases line up with TRBD2. Germline V gene data show CDR1 as ENHRY and CDR2 as SYGVKD. V was clipped by 8 bases and J by 5 bases; unmatched bases: 13. This CDR3 has 15 amino acids. CDR3 loop: CAIAKIAGAVNEQYF. The CDR3 nucleotides are TGTGCCATCGCGAAAATAGCGGGAGCGGTAAACGAGCAGTACTTC.